These 14 T cell receptor beta chains share one sample of origin, sequenced in a study of T cells in Graves' hyperthyroidism and ophthalmopathy. RNA transcripts provided the source from which TCR beta CDR3 regions were amplified. First-round RT-PCR of the TCR CDR3 relied on the HTBI primer set. Via MiXCR, TCRdb re-called the multiplex PCR reads, giving one row per CDR3 protein. The sample has about 400,000 distinct CDR3 sequences, around 14% seen once. The sample consisted of blood. All receptors derive from a woman aged 25-40 years with Graves' hyperthyroidism.

The table lists this clonotype with many counts. The chain employs TRBV27 and TRBJ2-1; no firm D call. Germline V gene data show CDR1 as MNHEY and CDR2 as SMNVEV (reference sequence). Trimming stripped 6 bases from V and 0 bases from J, with 15 bases between. The CDR3 length is 16 residues. The CDR3 loop reads CASRPPLADSYNEQFF. CDR3 bases: TGTGCCAGCAGGCCCCCGTTGGCCGACTCCTACAATGAGCAGTTCTTC.

About this clonotype: Being one base from a much bigger clone, this may be a read error. This chain joins TRBV27 and TRBJ2-2; D might be TRBD1 (6 bases). CDR3 length: 16 amino acids. Trimming shortened V by 4 bases and J by 1 base, and 13 bases separated the two germline ends. CDR1 and CDR2 (germline): MNHEY, SMNVEV (reference sequence). The CDR3 protein is CASSSAEQGNTGELFF. The CDR3 DNA is TGTGCCAGCAGTTCTGCGGAACAGGGGAACACCGGGGAGCTGTTTTTT.

The rearrangement joins TRBV14 to TRBJ2-3; D is uncertain. The germline V and J ends were trimmed by 1 base and 0 bases, with 8 bases remaining between them. Germline CDR1 is SGHDN and CDR2 is FVKESK. The CDR3 sequence is 15 residues long. The DNA for the CDR3 is TGTGCCAGCAGCCAAGGCCCGCGAAGCACAGATACGCAGTATTTT. Translated: CASSQGPRSTDTQYF. Complete variable domain (other parts from reference TRBV14 and TRBJ2-3): EAGVTQFPSHSVIEKGQTVTLRCDPISGHDNLYWYRRVMGKEIKFLLHFVKESKQDESGMPNNRFLAERTGGTYSTLKVQPAELEDSGVYFCASSQGPRSTDTQYFGPGTRLTVL.

This clonotype was seen repeatedly, ten times or more. The chain carries TRBV20-1 and TRBJ2-2; 7 bases line up with TRBD1. Trimming at V came to 5 bases and at J to 1 base, leaving 4 bases not matched to a gene. CDR3 length: 14 residues. Germline-derived CDR1 and CDR2 are DFQATT and SNEGSKA (reference sequence). Here the CDR3 reads CSAPGTENTGELFF. The CDR3 DNA is TGCAGTGCTCCCGGGACAGAGAACACCGGGGAGCTGTTTTTT.

At least ten counts were recorded for this clonotype. This chain uses TRBV7-8 with TRBJ2-3; D is perhaps TRBD2 (5 bases). This CDR3 is built from 14 residues. Trimming removed 4 bases at V and 2 bases at J, with 10 bases between. Germline V lookup: CDR1 SGHVS, CDR2 FQNEAQ. The CDR3 DNA reads TGTGCCAGCAGCTCCTTGACTAACACAGATACGCAGTATTTT. It specifies CASSSLTNTDTQYF.

This clonotype was counted ten times or more. V is TRBV2 and J is TRBJ1-1; D gene uncertain. Germline values: CDR1 SNHLY, CDR2 FYNNEI. There are 14 residues in the CDR3. V was shortened by 4 bases and J by 4 bases, with 13 bases between the two germline ends. Here the CDR3 reads CASSVRDVGTEAFF. The CDR3 nucleotides are TGTGCCAGCAGTGTGAGGGATGTGGGCACTGAAGCTTTCTTT.

This clonotype has at least ten counts. DNA of the CDR3: TGCGCCAGCAGCCCGAGGACTAGCGGGGCTAGCACAGATACGCAGTATTTT. This codes for CASSPRTSGASTDTQYF. This rearrangement joins TRBV5-1 to TRBJ2-3, with 12 bases that match TRBD2. The V gene end was trimmed by 4 bases and the J gene end by 0 bases; junction bases not matched to a gene: 6. The CDR3 spans 17 residues. Germline V CDR1 and CDR2: SGHRS, YFSETQ.

This clonotype appeared many times. V usage is TRBV28 and J usage is TRBJ1-4; 9 bases are shared with TRBD1. The germline CDR1 and CDR2 sequences are MDHEN and SYDVKM. The CDR3 spans 14 residues. Losses at the gene ends were 6 bases for V and 6 bases for J; bases not matched to a gene: 5. DNA of the CDR3: TGTGCCAGCAGAGGACAGGGGCTCTATGAAAAACTGTTTTTT. Translated: CASRGQGLYEKLFF.

This chain connects TRBV10-2 to TRBJ2-1; no clear D. There are 11 residues in the CDR3. Germline V gene data show CDR1 as WSHSY and CDR2 as SAAADI. Trimming took off 1 base at V and 9 bases at J, with 4 bases between the two ends. The CDR3, as DNA: TGCGCCAGCAGTGAGTTCCCTGAGCAGTTCTTC. Residues: CASSEFPEQFF.

This clonotype was recorded many times. The chain uses TRBV3-1 and TRBJ2-1; the D gene is possibly TRBD2 (6 bases). V gave up 2 bases and J gave up 5 bases, with 19 bases separating them. CDR1 and CDR2 from the germline V gene are LGHDT and YNNKEL (reference sequence). The length of the CDR3 is 17 residues. The CDR3 DNA follows: TGTGCCAGCAGCCAATACCCGGGACTCCTGACCAACAATGAGCAGTTCTTC. This encodes CASSQYPGLLTNNEQFF.

This clonotype was found a few times. V gene TRBV18 combines with J gene TRBJ2-7; 8 positions agree with TRBD1. The CDR3 consists of 11 residues. Germline lookup yields CDR1 KGHSH and CDR2 LQKENI. V lost 4 bases and J lost 12; bases outside the gene matches: 5. The CDR3 DNA reads TGTGCCAGCTCACGACAGGGGTGGCGGTACTTC. Translating gives CASSRQGWRYF. Supplemented by reference TRBV18 and TRBJ2-7, the full variable domain reads NAGVMQNPRHLVRRRGQEARLRCSPMKGHSHVYWYRQLPEEGLKFMVYLQKENIIDESGMPKERFSAEFPKEGPSILRIQQVVRGDSAAYFCASSRQGWRYFGPGTRLTVT.

This clonotype was counted between two and nine times. The rearrangement links TRBV7-9 to TRBJ2-7; no firm D call. The CDR3 covers 12 residues. V was clipped by 8 bases and J by 5 bases, with 13 bases between them. Looked up from germline, CDR1 is SEHNR and CDR2 is FQNEAQ (reference sequence). CDR3 residues: CASSLGMHEQYF. The CDR3 region has the DNA TGTGCCAGCTCACTGGGAATGCACGAGCAGTACTTC. Supplemented by reference TRBV7-9 and TRBJ2-7, the full variable domain reads DTGVSQNPRHKITKRGQNVTFRCDPISEHNRLYWYRQTLGQGPEFLTYFQNEAQLEKSRLLSDRFSAERPKGSFSTLEIQRTEQGDSAMYLCASSLGMHEQYFGPGTRLTVT.

The V call is TRBV5-4, the J call TRBJ1-2, with TRBD1 as a possible D gene (5 bases). The germline CDR1 and CDR2 sequences are SGHNT and YYREEE (reference sequence). The CDR3 runs to 10 residues. V lost 6 bases and J lost 14, with 14 bases in between. The chain's CDR3 is CASTAQGDTF. CDR3 in DNA: TGTGCCAGCACGGCCCAGGGTGATACCTTC.

The chain uses TRBV6-1 and TRBJ2-2, with D unclear. V lost 3 bases, J lost 6 bases, and 14 bases lay in between. The CDR3 spans 15 residues. Germline CDR1 MNHNS, CDR2 SASEGT. For the CDR3, the DNA is TGTGCCAGCAGTGAGAACCCCTTAACGGCCGGGGAGCTGTTTTTT. Translation: CASSENPLTAGELFF.